One sample yielded the 28 T cell receptor beta chains listed below, sequenced in a study of molecular identifiers for immune sequencing clone quantification. TCRdb reprocessed the PCR reads via MiXCR and lists one record per CDR3 protein. The sample contains some 580,000 distinct CDR3 sequences, 25% of which appear only once. The sample taken for sequencing was naive CD8+ T cells from blood, with Jurkat cell RNA spiked in. Regarding subset: FACS-sorted CD8+CD4-CCR7+CD45RA+ naive T cells. The receptors stem from a human donor in good health. Some libraries in this study had Jurkat cell RNA spiked in.

This chain links TRBV12-3 or TRBV12-4 with TRBJ1-4, with 7 bases lining up with TRBD1. This CDR3 is built from 16 residues. V lost 5 bases and J lost 4; bases outside the gene matches: 10. CDR3 sequence (DNA): TGTGCCAGCAGTCCCTCTCGACAGGGTAGTAATGAAAAACTGTTTTTT. Translated, it gives CASSPSRQGSNEKLFF.

The rearrangement joins TRBV20-1 to TRBJ2-3, with TRBD1 identical over 8 bases. Germline trimming cut 0 bases from V and 6 bases from J; bases unmatched to any gene: 8. The CDR3 has 15 amino acids. Germline V gives CDR1 DFQATT, CDR2 SNEGSKA (reference sequence). CDR3 sequence (DNA): TGCAGTGCTAGAGATCATCAGGGGGCGCTGGATACGCAGTATTTT. Amino acids: CSARDHQGALDTQYF.

Concerning this clonotype itself: The germline gene is not matched at one end of the junction; a read error may be the cause. This chain joins TRBV27 and TRBJ2-5; TRBD2 might be the D (5 bases). CDR1 is MNHEY and CDR2 is SMNVEV in the germline V gene (reference sequence). CDR3 length: 13 amino acids. In nucleotides, the CDR3 is TGTGCCAGCAGTCCCAGCGGCCAAGAGCCCCAGTACTTC. It codes for CASSPSGQEPQYF.

The CDR3 sequence: CASRRDTGKNIQYF. The CDR3 DNA reads as TGTGCCAGCAGGAGGGACACCGGGAAAAACATTCAGTACTTC. The rearrangement links TRBV27 to TRBJ2-4; a weak D match, TRBD1 (6 bases). The germline gives CDR1 MNHEY, CDR2 SMNVEV (reference sequence). V was pared by 6 bases and J by 4 bases, with 13 bases between. This CDR3 contains 14 residues.

There are a few counts of this clonotype. Here the CDR3 reads CASSLRLAGRGDTQYF. As DNA, the CDR3 is TGTGCCAGCAGCCTACGACTAGCGGGGAGGGGAGATACGCAGTATTTT. This sequence joins TRBV11-2 and TRBJ2-3; the match to TRBD2 covers 11 bases. Per the germline V gene, CDR1 is SGHAT and CDR2 is FQNNGV. The CDR3 length is 16 residues. Germline trimming cut 5 bases from V and 5 bases from J; bases unmatched to any gene: 9.

The V gene is TRBV5-6, the J gene TRBJ1-3; no clear D. Trimming left V 4 bases short and J 8 bases short, with 16 bases between. The germline V gene has CDR1 SGHDT and CDR2 YYEEEE. The CDR3 contains 14 residues. The CDR3 region has the DNA TGTGCCAGCAGCCCGGGCCCCGGAGGGTACACCATATATTTT. The encoded protein is CASSPGPGGYTIYF.

This clonotype occurred many times. The rearrangement links TRBV9 to TRBJ1-1, with 10 bases that match TRBD1. The CDR3 covers 14 residues. The germline gives CDR1 SGDLS, CDR2 YYNGEE. V shed 2 bases and J 8 bases; nucleotides not matched to a gene: 6. The CDR3 bases are TGTGCCAGCAGCGTCGGGACAGGGGATTCGGAAGCTTTCTTT. It codes for CASSVGTGDSEAFF.

A word on this clonotype: Relative to the germline gene, one junction end is altered; a read error may explain this. J is TRBJ2-1 and V is TRBV20-1; 10 bases are a match to TRBD2. The V gene's germline CDR1 is DFQATT and CDR2 SNEGSKA (reference sequence). The CDR3 spans 15 residues. The CDR3 protein is CSARGLAGVIDEQLF. The CDR3 coding sequence is TGCAGTGCTAGAGGGCTAGCGGGGGTCATCGATGAGCAGCTCTTC.

The rearrangement links TRBV6-2 or TRBV6-3 to TRBJ2-7; 9 bases are a match to TRBD1. CDR1 and CDR2 from the germline V gene are MNHEY and SVGEGT. The CDR3 loop spans 14 amino acids. V shed 4 bases, J shed 2 bases, and the junction held 3 bases outside the gene matches. In DNA, the CDR3 is TGTGCCAGCAGTTCTAGACAGGGGGCCTACGAGCAGTACTTC. As protein: CASSSRQGAYEQYF.

There are a few counts of this clonotype. The chain combines TRBV14 with TRBJ2-5; TRBD1 or TRBD2 may be the D gene (5 bases each). Trimming took off 1 base at V and 9 bases at J, with 15 bases between the two ends. CDR3 length: 14 residues. Germline V lookup: CDR1 SGHDN, CDR2 FVKESK. The CDR3 loop is CASSQVIQLGAQYF. In DNA form, the CDR3 reads TGTGCCAGCAGCCAAGTGATCCAGTTGGGGGCCCAGTACTTC.

As regards this clonotype: Since no conserved phenylalanine or tryptophan closes the CDR3, a read error is the likely cause. J is TRBJ1-1 and V is TRBV9; D gene unclear. Germline V gene lookup returns CDR1 SGDLS and CDR2 YYNGEE. Trimming took 0 bases from V and 8 from J, leaving 11 bases between them. This CDR3 comprises 13 residues. CDR3 bases: TGTGCCAGCAGCGTAGGTTCAGCCCAGGAAGCTTTCCTT. Protein: CASSVGSAQEAFL.

As for this clonotype: A read error may be the cause here, since a much bigger clone is one base away. The J gene is TRBJ1-3, the V gene TRBV4-3; the D is unclear. Trimming pared 4 bases from V and 0 bases from J, leaving 13 bases between. The CDR3 spans 16 residues. Looked up from germline, CDR1 is LGHNA and CDR2 is YSLEER. The CDR3 bases are TGCGCCAGCAGCCCGGCCGGATCCCACTCTGGAAACACCATATATTTT. Its translation is CASSPAGSHSGNTIYF.

Comment on this clonotype: A much larger clone lies one base from this, so it may be a read error. The J gene is TRBJ2-7, the V gene TRBV10-3; D not resolved. Germline-derived CDR1 and CDR2 are ENHRY and SYGVKD. The CDR3 sequence is 15 residues long. CDR3 sequence (DNA): TGTGCCATCAGTGAGCCGATCGGACCCCACTACGCGCAGTACTTC. Translation gives CAISEPIGPHYAQYF.

As regards this clonotype: It may be a read error: a sequence one base away is much more abundant. The V call is TRBV7-6, the J call TRBJ2-3; 9 bases map to TRBD1. The germline V gene encodes CDR1 SGHVS and CDR2 FNYEAQ. The CDR3 is made up of 13 amino acids. The CDR3: CASSTGGTDTRYF. In DNA, the CDR3 is TGTGCCAGCAGTACAGGGGGCACAGATACGCGGTATTTT.

This clonotype was found once. The rearrangement links TRBV6-2 or TRBV6-3 to TRBJ2-3; 10 nucleotides agree with TRBD2. The V segment lost 0 bases and the J segment 5 bases; nucleotides outside the gene matches: 11. In germline, CDR1 is MNHEY, CDR2 SVGEGT. The CDR3 totals 18 residues. For the CDR3, the DNA is TGTGCCAGCAGTTACTCGGGTAGCGGGGGGTCCCCGGAAGATACGCAGTATTTT. It codes for CASSYSGSGGSPEDTQYF.

As concerns this clonotype: A much larger clone is a single base away; this may be a read error. The genes are TRBV14 and TRBJ2-7; 7 bases align to TRBD2. The CDR3 is made up of 13 amino acids. From germline, CDR1 is SGHDN and CDR2 FVKESK. CDR3: CASSLVGGNELYF. DNA of the CDR3: TGTGCCAGCAGCCTTGTCGGGGGGAACGAGCTGTACTTC.

A remark on this clonotype: This could be a read error, since a much larger clone is one nucleotide away. The gene calls are TRBV6-2 or TRBV6-3 and TRBJ2-7, with D perhaps matching TRBD1 (5 bases). CDR1 and CDR2 (germline): MNHEY, SVGEGT. The V end lost 6 bases, the J end lost 3 bases, and 18 bases lay between the germline ends. The CDR3 totals 15 residues. This CDR3 is CASSQGACGSYEQYF. As DNA, the CDR3 is TGTGCCAGCAGCCAAGGGGCTTGCGGAAGCTACGAGCAGTACTTC.

This clonotype was observed once. The chain couples TRBV27 to TRBJ1-5; unclear D gene. CDR1 and CDR2 from the germline V gene are MNHEY and SMNVEV (reference sequence). Between the trimmed V and J ends, which lost 2 bases and 4 bases, there was a span of 6 bases. The CDR3 consists of 13 residues. CDR3 nucleotide sequence: TGTGCCAGCAGTTTACCGGTTAATCAGCCCCAGCATTTT. Amino acid sequence: CASSLPVNQPQHF.

The DNA for the CDR3 is TGTGCCAGCAGTTTAGCAGGGGGCGGCGGCTACACCTTC. Translating it yields CASSLAGGGGYTF. J is TRBJ1-2 and V is TRBV28; 8 bases map to TRBD1. The junction had 4 bases not matched to a gene; V was cut back by 2 bases and J by 8 bases. Germline V lookup: CDR1 MDHEN, CDR2 SYDVKM. CDR3 length: 13 amino acids.

As for this clonotype: Given a much more abundant clone one base away, this may be a read error. The V gene is TRBV5-1, the J gene TRBJ2-5; D perhaps matches TRBD1 (6 bases). Germline-derived CDR1 and CDR2 are SGHRS and YFSETQ. The CDR3 has 12 amino acids. With 8 bases removed from V and 9 bases from J, the gap between germline ends came to 17 bases. The CDR3 DNA reads as TGCGCCAGAAAACAGGGTTCATGGGCCCAGTACTTC. Translated, it gives CARKQGSWAQYF.

This clonotype was seen a few times. The V call is TRBV3-1, the J call TRBJ1-1; D call uncertain. The V gene's germline CDR1 is LGHDT and CDR2 YNNKEL (reference sequence). CDR3 size: 11 residues. V shed 5 bases and J shed 8 bases, with 9 bases lying between them. The CDR3: CASSAILEAFF. The CDR3 bases are TGTGCCAGCAGCGCAATCTTAGAAGCTTTCTTT.

This rearrangement joins TRBV2 to TRBJ2-7; 7 bases match TRBD2. This CDR3 region has 16 residues. Germline lookup yields CDR1 SNHLY and CDR2 FYNNEI. V dropped 3 bases and J dropped 3; count of bases not matched to a gene: 11. The CDR3 region is CASSELFSSGDYEQYF. The CDR3 region has the DNA TGTGCCAGCAGTGAGTTGTTTTCTAGCGGAGACTACGAGCAGTACTTC.

This chain links TRBV7-2 with TRBJ2-6; D not resolved. Trimming shortened V by 1 base and J by 0 bases, and 13 bases separated the two germline ends. The CDR3 totals 18 residues. Germline V gene lookup returns CDR1 SGHTA and CDR2 FQGNSA. CDR3 protein: CASSLVPNPSSGANVLTF. The DNA of the CDR3 is TGTGCCAGCAGCTTAGTTCCGAATCCCAGCTCTGGGGCCAACGTCCTGACTTTC.

This clonotype was picked up many times. CDR3 region: CASTKDTYYGYTF. The CDR3 nucleotides are TGTGCCAGCACTAAGGACACGTACTATGGCTACACCTTC. V is TRBV6-1 and J is TRBJ1-2, with D perhaps TRBD1 (5 bases). In germline, CDR1 is MNHNS, CDR2 SASEGT. The CDR3 consists of 13 residues. The V end lost 7 bases, the J end lost 3 bases, and 12 bases lay between the germline ends.

Notes on this clonotype: A much larger clone differs by one base, so this may be a read error. The chain is built from TRBV27 and TRBJ1-5, with 8 bases fitting TRBD1. Per germline, CDR1 MNHEY and CDR2 SMNVEV (reference sequence). The CDR3 spans 15 residues. This CDR3 is CASRGTGSSSQPQHF. In DNA, the CDR3 is TGTGCCAGCAGGGGGACAGGATCTAGCAGTCAGCCCCAGCATTTT.

Details on this clonotype: The junction shows a germline mismatch at one end, possibly a read error. The rearrangement links TRBV3-1 to TRBJ2-2; 8 positions agree with TRBD1. The CDR3 sequence is 19 residues long. CDR1 is LGHDT and CDR2 is YNNKEL in the germline V gene (reference sequence). The CDR3 coding sequence is TGTGCCAGCAGCCAGATACTCCCCGGACAGGGACGGGGCACCGGGGGGCTGTTTTTT. Residues: CASSQILPGQGRGTGGLFF.

As to this clonotype: An end of the junction differs from the germline gene, which may be a read error. The rearrangement links TRBV7-8 to TRBJ2-3, with D unresolved. The CDR3 consists of 12 residues. CDR1 SGHVS and CDR2 FQNEAQ come from the germline V gene. The CDR3 spells CASGFLADTQYF. Here the CDR3 DNA reads TGTGCCAGCGGCTTCTTGGCAGATACGCAGTATTTT.

This clonotype has a handful of counts. The CDR3 nucleotides are TGTGCCAGCAAGGGCTATAACTACGAGCAGTACTTC. This translates into CASKGYNYEQYF. The rearrangement links TRBV6-6 to TRBJ2-7; D not certain. Trimming took 7 bases from V and 3 from J, leaving 10 bases between them. Germline assignment: CDR1 MNHNY and CDR2 SVGAGI (reference sequence). The CDR3 consists of 12 residues.